One TCR beta chain is described in this entry. Profiled with immunoSEQ multiplex PCR; TCRdb holds only in-frame clones, not every one. The table has more than 100,000 clones, roughly 85% seen once. These data come from a study of T cell responses to AZD1222 COVID-19 vaccine. The ends were cut back, 6 bases at V and 0 bases at J, with 4 bases in the middle. CDR1 is MNHEY, CDR2 SVGAGI, per germline. The CDR3 is 12 amino acids. V is TRBV6-5 and J is TRBJ2-3; no firm D call. This receptor was obtained from an adult who received the MenACWY meningococcal vaccine as a control. The sample consisted of peripheral blood, taken 28 days after the second dose of the MenACWY control vaccine. CDR3 sequence reads: CASRDSTDTQYF. The CDR3 nucleotides read TGTGCCAGCAGGGACAGCACAGATACGCAGTATTTT.